Sequencing of this T cell receptor beta chain was carried out in a study of shared clonotypes between healthy human individuals. About this clone itself: Within the sample, other DNA sequences also encode this same CDR3.

Trimming removed 0 bases from V and 6 bases from J; junction bases left unmatched: 3. The CDR3 spans 14 residues. Germline V CDR1 and CDR2: SGHRS, YFSETQ. Partitioning of CD4+ cells yielded a CD45RA+ naive subset and a CD45RA-negative memory subset. Produced via immunoSEQ multiplex PCR; TCRdb's table is partial and in-frame only. The sample shows about 2.4 million clones, roughly 93% of them seen only once. The V call is TRBV5-1, the J call TRBJ1-5; 7 bases fit TRBD1. The specimen was naive CD4+ T cells from PBMCs. Indicated subset: CD45RA+ positively selected. This TCR came from a man between 18 and 35 years old in good health. Some clones in this sample may be carry-over from other donors' samples. CDR3 region: CASSLGQGGQPQHF. CDR3 DNA sequence: TGCGCCAGCAGCTTGGGTCAGGGGGGTCAGCCCCAGCATTTT.